The clone carrying this T cell receptor (beta chain) was seen a single time. What it binds is not known. Measured with immunoSEQ multiplex PCR; TCRdb has only the in-frame clones, and not every one. Of about 160,000 clones listed, approximately 89% are singletons. This entry belongs to a study of cytomegalovirus exposure and HLA in healthy donors. Regarding the study as a whole: It was approximately 150 TCR beta chains that were listed as cytomegalovirus-associated. TCR clusters originating in the first cohort tended to co-occur in the roughly 120 validation repertoires, according to a later analysis.

This CDR3 spans 14 amino acids. CDR1 and CDR2 from the germline V gene are SGHTA and FQGNSA. Trimming took 8 bases from V and 8 from J, leaving 19 bases between them. This TCR came from a young woman in good health and CMV-seropositive. Input material: PBMCs. V is TRBV7-2 and J is TRBJ2-1; D possibly corresponds to TRBD2 (5 bases). The CDR3: CASALTQIGDEQFF. The CDR3 bases are TGTGCCAGCGCCTTGACCCAGATCGGGGATGAGCAGTTCTTC.